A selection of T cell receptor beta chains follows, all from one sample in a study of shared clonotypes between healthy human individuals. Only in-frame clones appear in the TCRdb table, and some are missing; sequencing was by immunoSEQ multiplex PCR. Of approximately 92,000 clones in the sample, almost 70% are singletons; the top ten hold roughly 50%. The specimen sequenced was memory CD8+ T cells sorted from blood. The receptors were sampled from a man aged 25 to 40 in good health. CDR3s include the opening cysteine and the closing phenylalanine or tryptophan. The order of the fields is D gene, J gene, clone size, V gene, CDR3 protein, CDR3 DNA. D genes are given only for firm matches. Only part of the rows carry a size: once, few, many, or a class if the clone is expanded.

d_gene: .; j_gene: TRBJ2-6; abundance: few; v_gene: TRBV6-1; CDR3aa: CASTTGHSGANVLTF; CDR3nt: TGTGCCAGCACCACAGGGCACTCTGGGGCCAACGTCCTGACTTTC
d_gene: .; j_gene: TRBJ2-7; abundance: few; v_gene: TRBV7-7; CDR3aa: CASSLARLSCYEQYF; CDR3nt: TGTGCTAGCAGCTTAGCGAGGTTATCCTGCTACGAGCAGTACTTC
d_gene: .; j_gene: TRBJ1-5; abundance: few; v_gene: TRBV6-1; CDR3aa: CASSEAGGNQPQHF; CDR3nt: TGTGCCAGCAGTGAAGCAGGGGGCAATCAGCCCCAGCATTTT
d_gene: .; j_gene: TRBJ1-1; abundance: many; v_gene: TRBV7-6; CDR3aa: CASSTGTRGHTEAFF; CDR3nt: TGTGCCAGCAGCACGGGGACCCGGGGGCACACTGAAGCTTTCTTT
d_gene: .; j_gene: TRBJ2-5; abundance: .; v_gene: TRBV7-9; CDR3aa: CASTGIGGTQYF; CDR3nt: TGTGCCAGCACCGGGATCGGCGGGACCCAGTACTTC
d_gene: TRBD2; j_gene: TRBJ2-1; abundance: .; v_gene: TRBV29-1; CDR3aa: CSVEAAGLAENEQFF; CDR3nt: TGCAGCGTTGAAGCAGCAGGACTAGCGGAAAATGAGCAGTTCTTC
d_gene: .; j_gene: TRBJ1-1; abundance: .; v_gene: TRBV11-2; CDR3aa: CASSPGGVGRVNTEAFF; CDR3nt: TGTGCCAGCAGCCCTGGGGGGGTTGGAAGAGTGAACACTGAAGCTTTCTTT
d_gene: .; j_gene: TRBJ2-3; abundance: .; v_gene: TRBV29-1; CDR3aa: CSVEPSVSTDTQYF; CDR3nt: TGCAGCGTTGAACCTAGCGTCAGCACAGATACGCAGTATTTT
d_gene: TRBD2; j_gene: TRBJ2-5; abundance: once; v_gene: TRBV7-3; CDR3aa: CASSLAGGPETQYF; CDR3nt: TGTGCCAGCAGTTTAGCGGGAGGGCCTGAGACCCAGTACTTC
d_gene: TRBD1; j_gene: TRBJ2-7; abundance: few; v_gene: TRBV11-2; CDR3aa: CASSLGQGNYEQYF; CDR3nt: TGTGCCAGCAGCTTAGGACAGGGCAACTACGAGCAGTACTTC
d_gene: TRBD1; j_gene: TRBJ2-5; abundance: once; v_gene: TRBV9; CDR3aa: CASSVGDRTETQYF; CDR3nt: TGTGCCAGCAGCGTAGGGGACAGAACGGAGACCCAGTACTTC
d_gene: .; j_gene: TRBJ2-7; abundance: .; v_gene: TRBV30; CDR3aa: CAWSVRFGASSYEQYF; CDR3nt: TGTGCCTGGAGTGTACGGTTTGGCGCGTCCAGCTACGAGCAGTACTTC
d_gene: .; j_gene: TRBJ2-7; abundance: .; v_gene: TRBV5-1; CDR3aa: CASSLSGSRSYEQYF; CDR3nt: TGCGCCAGCAGCTTGTCAGGGAGTCGGTCCTACGAGCAGTACTTC
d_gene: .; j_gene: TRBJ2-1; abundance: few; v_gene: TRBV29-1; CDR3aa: CSVSGSSSYNEQFF; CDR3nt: TGCAGCGTGTCCGGATCAAGCTCCTACAATGAGCAGTTCTTC
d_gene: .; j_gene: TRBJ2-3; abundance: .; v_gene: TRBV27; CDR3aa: CASSLSAGTDTQYF; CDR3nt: TGTGCCAGCAGTTTATCGGCTGGCACAGATACGCAGTATTTT
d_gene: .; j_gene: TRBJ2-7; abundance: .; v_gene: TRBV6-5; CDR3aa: CASSYSGATYEQYF; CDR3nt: TGTGCCAGCAGTTACTCAGGGGCTACCTACGAGCAGTACTTC
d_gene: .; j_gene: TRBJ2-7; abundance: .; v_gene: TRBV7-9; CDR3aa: CASSLSTSSYEQYF; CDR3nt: TGTGCCAGCAGCTTGTCTACGAGCTCCTACGAGCAGTACTTC
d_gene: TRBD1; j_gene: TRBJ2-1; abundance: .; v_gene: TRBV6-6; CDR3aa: CASSLDRGGEQFF; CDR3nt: TGTGCCAGCAGTTTGGACAGGGGTGGAGAGCAGTTCTTC
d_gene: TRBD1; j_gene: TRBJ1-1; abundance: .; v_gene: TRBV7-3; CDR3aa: CASSWTGGSEAFF; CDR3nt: TGTGCCAGCAGCTGGACAGGGGGATCTGAAGCTTTCTTT
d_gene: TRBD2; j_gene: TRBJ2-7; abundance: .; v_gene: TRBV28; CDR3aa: CASSSRSGSLSYEQYF; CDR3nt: TGTGCCAGCAGTTCTCGAAGCGGGAGCCTTTCCTACGAGCAGTACTTC
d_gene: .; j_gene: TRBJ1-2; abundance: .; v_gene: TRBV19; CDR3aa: CASSIRANYGYTF; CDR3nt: TGTGCCAGTAGTATAAGGGCTAACTATGGCTACACCTTC
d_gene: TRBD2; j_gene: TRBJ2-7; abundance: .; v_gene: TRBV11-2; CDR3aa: CASSLELAGWYEQYF; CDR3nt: TGTGCCAGCAGCTTAGAACTAGCGGGATGGTACGAGCAGTACTTC
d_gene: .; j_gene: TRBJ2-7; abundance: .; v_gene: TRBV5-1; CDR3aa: CASSPGTGISYEQYF; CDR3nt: TGCGCCAGCAGCCCCGGGACGGGAATTTCCTACGAGCAGTACTTC
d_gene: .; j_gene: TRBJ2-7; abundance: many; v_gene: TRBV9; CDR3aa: CASSADLSYEQYF; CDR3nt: TGTGCCAGCAGCGCCGACCTCTCCTACGAGCAGTACTTC
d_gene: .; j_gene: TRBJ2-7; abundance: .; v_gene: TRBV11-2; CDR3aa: CASSTRSYEQYF; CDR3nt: TGTGCCAGCAGCACCCGCTCCTACGAGCAGTACTTC
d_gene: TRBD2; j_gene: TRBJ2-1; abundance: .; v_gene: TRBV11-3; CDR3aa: CASSPAGGSIASYNEQFF; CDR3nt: TGTGCCAGCAGCCCGGCGGGCGGGAGTATTGCCTCCTACAATGAGCAGTTCTTC
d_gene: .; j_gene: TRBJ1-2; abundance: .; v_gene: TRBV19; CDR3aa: CASSSGNYGYTF; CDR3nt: TGTGCCAGTAGCTCGGGAAACTATGGCTACACCTTC
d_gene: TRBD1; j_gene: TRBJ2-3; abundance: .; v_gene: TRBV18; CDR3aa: CASSPPNRGDADTQYF; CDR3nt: TGTGCCAGCTCACCACCGAACAGGGGTGATGCAGATACGCAGTATTTT